This T cell receptor beta chain was retrieved from a study of T-cell reconstitution after alpha-beta-depleted transplantation in children. Whole-study findings and limits: For some patients, TCRbeta diversity was high at day 60 because of recipient T cells and thymic progenitors that survived. Diversity and T-cell counts at one year after transplant derived mostly from new T cells. Roughly two months post-transplant, alpha-beta T cells reportedly originated from several hundred graft clones that had expanded.

This clonotype has just a few counts. Its antigen is as yet unknown. It was with unique molecular identifiers that the TCRbeta library was prepared. TCRdb recomputed calls from the PCR reads with MiXCR, one row per CDR3 protein. The sample consists of 550,000 to 600,000 distinct CDR3 sequences, approximately 22% of them appearing once. V was cut by 5 bases and J by 3 bases, with 10 bases left in between. CDR3 length equals 13 residues. This sequence was found in a boy under three years old who had a stem cell transplant for acute myeloid leukemia, so the T cells may come from the graft donor. The sequenced sample was PBMCs, mostly from graft donor cells, obtained 360 days after TCRalphabeta/CD19-depleted stem cell transplant. The chain carries TRBV12-3 or TRBV12-4 and TRBJ1-1; TRBD1 might be the D (6 bases). The CDR3 region is CASSRGQYTEAFF. As DNA, the CDR3 is TGTGCCAGCAGTCGCGGACAGTACACTGAAGCTTTCTTT.